The entry below describes one TCR beta chain. The data stem from a study of blood T cell repertoires in COVID-19. Generated by immunoSEQ multiplex PCR, the TCRdb table keeps only in-frame clones and is missing some. The sample includes roughly 76,000 clones, around nine tenths seen only once; the top ten take around 8%. CDR3 length equals 14 residues. The ends lost 1 base at V and 2 bases at J; junction bases unmatched: 1. Germline-derived CDR1 and CDR2 are SGHNT and YYREEE (reference sequence). Specimen: peripheral blood. The TCR originated in a young man with acute or convalescent COVID-19. The V and J genes are TRBV5-4 and TRBJ1-2; 8 bases match TRBD1. CDR3 coding DNA: TGTGCCAGCAGCTTGTGGGACAGGAACTATGGCTACACCTTC. This sequence encodes CASSLWDRNYGYTF.